Below, 27 T cell receptor beta chains from the same sample are listed, as sequenced in a study of cytomegalovirus exposure and HLA in healthy donors. The PCR used 60 Vbeta and 13 Jbeta primers. Some clones are missing from TCRdb's copy, which holds only in-frame ones; the method was immunoSEQ multiplex PCR. Seen here are over 100,000 clones, about 61% observed once, and the top ten hold roughly 2.5%. Input material: PBMCs. The receptor set was obtained from a woman aged 35 to 49 in good health and CMV-seronegative.

The J gene is TRBJ1-5, the V gene TRBV30, with 10 bases that match TRBD1. V dropped 2 bases and J dropped 3; count of bases not matched to a gene: 4. This CDR3 is 15 amino acids long. Germline CDR1 is GTSNPN and CDR2 is SVGIG (reference sequence). The CDR3 is CAWSPGQGDNQPQHF. The CDR3 DNA is TGTGCCTGGAGTCCTGGACAGGGGGACAATCAGCCCCAGCATTTT.

The chain uses TRBV10-3 and TRBJ1-1, with TRBD1 as a possible D gene (6 bases). CDR1 is ENHRY, CDR2 SYGVKD, per germline. The V end was cut by 6 bases, the J end by 7 bases, with 30 bases between. This CDR3 has 18 residues. This CDR3 reads CAISGPTTGDGGHVEAFF. The CDR3 DNA reads TGTGCCATCAGCGGACCTACGACCGGAGATGGGGGACATGTTGAAGCTTTCTTT.

Comments on this clone: At the DNA level, this CDR3 is encoded by other sequences in the same sample as well. This chain links TRBV5-1 with TRBJ2-3; D not certain. The V gene lost 2 bases and the J gene lost 2 bases, with 12 bases spanning the gap. This CDR3 has 15 residues. Per the germline V gene, CDR1 is SGHRS and CDR2 is YFSETQ. Here the CDR3 reads CASSFGGRSTDTQYF. The DNA for the CDR3 is TGCGCCAGCAGCTTCGGCGGCAGATCCACAGATACGCAGTATTTT.

This clone was observed once. This rearrangement joins TRBV9 to TRBJ1-1; D is possibly TRBD1 (6 bases). CDR3 length: 14 residues. CDR1 is SGDLS and CDR2 is YYNGEE in the germline V gene. V shed 4 bases and J shed 1 base, with 11 bases lying between them. The CDR3: CASSLDRTNTEAFF. The CDR3 DNA sequence: TGTGCCAGCAGCCTCGACAGGACGAACACTGAAGCTTTCTTT.

This clone has only a few counts. This chain connects TRBV25-1 to TRBJ2-2; D is perhaps TRBD2 (6 bases). CDR1 MGHDK and CDR2 SYGVNS come from the germline V gene. Trimming stripped 7 bases from V and 4 bases from J, with 13 bases between. This CDR3 region has 14 residues. Here the CDR3 reads CASTPAGSTGELFF. The DNA of the CDR3 is TGTGCCAGCACCCCTGCCGGGAGCACCGGGGAGCTGTTTTTT. The complete variable domain, with remaining parts taken from reference TRBV25-1 and TRBJ2-2, reads EADIYQTPRYLVIGTGKKITLECSQTMGHDKMYWYQQDPGMELHLIHYSYGVNSTEKGDLSSESTVSRIRTEHFPLTLESARPSHTSQYLCASTPAGSTGELFFGEGSRLTVL.

The chain has TRBV29-1 and TRBJ2-7; possibly TRBD2 for D (6 bases). Trimming shortened V by 5 bases and J by 2 bases, and 13 bases separated the two germline ends. This CDR3 has 13 residues. Germline assignment: CDR1 SQVTM and CDR2 ANQGSEA. CDR3 sequence reads: CSVSSDITYEQYF. The CDR3 DNA is TGCAGCGTTTCTAGCGATATTACCTACGAGCAGTACTTC.

The J gene is TRBJ2-2, the V gene TRBV9; TRBD1 agrees at 7 bases. V trimming: 2 bases; J trimming: 4 bases; junction bases outside the gene matches: 8. The CDR3 extends over 16 amino acids. The germline CDR1 and CDR2 sequences are SGDLS and YYNGEE. For the CDR3, the DNA is TGTGCCAGCAGCGTGCAAGGGGGCCAGAGCACCGGGGAGCTGTTTTTT. It yields the protein CASSVQGGQSTGELFF.

The chain carries TRBV29-1 and TRBJ2-7, with 7 bases fitting TRBD1. This CDR3 has 14 residues. Losses at the gene ends were 4 bases for V and 1 base for J; bases not matched to a gene: 7. In germline, CDR1 is SQVTM, CDR2 ANQGSEA. The CDR3 loop reads CSVVVTGESYEQYF. The CDR3 coding sequence is TGCAGCGTTGTAGTCACAGGGGAGTCCTACGAGCAGTACTTC.

Here the CDR3 DNA reads TGCGCCAGCAGCTTCCGGGACAGGGGAAGCTATGGCTACACCTTC. Its protein product is CASSFRDRGSYGYTF. V usage is TRBV5-1 and J usage is TRBJ1-2; the match to TRBD1 covers 10 bases. The ends lost 2 bases at V and 4 bases at J; junction bases unmatched: 5. The CDR3 consists of 15 residues. Germline V gene lookup returns CDR1 SGHRS and CDR2 YFSETQ.

The chain couples TRBV15 to TRBJ2-7; 7 bases agree with TRBD1. Germline trimming cut 6 bases from V and 0 bases from J; bases unmatched to any gene: 5. The CDR3 is made up of 14 amino acids. Germline V gives CDR1 LNHNV, CDR2 YYDKDF (reference sequence). CDR3 DNA: TGTGCCACCAGACCGGGACAGATCTCCTACGAGCAGTACTTC. Protein: CATRPGQISYEQYF.

The chain employs TRBV9 and TRBJ2-1; no reliable D call. The ends were cut back, 0 bases at V and 12 bases at J, with 10 bases in the middle. Germline CDR1 and CDR2: SGDLS and YYNGEE. The length of the CDR3 is 12 residues. The CDR3 loop reads CASSVEGAGQFF. The CDR3 coding sequence is TGTGCCAGCAGCGTAGAAGGTGCAGGGCAGTTCTTC.

The V and J genes are TRBV9 and TRBJ1-1, with D unclear. V lost 2 bases, J lost 1 base, and 9 bases lay in between. This CDR3 comprises 14 residues. CDR1 and CDR2 from the germline V gene are SGDLS and YYNGEE. CDR3 protein: CASSVAGSNTEAFF. For the CDR3, the DNA is TGTGCCAGCAGCGTGGCAGGATCGAACACTGAAGCTTTCTTT.

This rearrangement joins TRBV4-1 to TRBJ1-3; D is unresolved. The CDR3 totals 16 residues. Germline CDR1 and CDR2: MGHRA and YSYEKL. With 4 bases removed from V and 3 bases from J, the gap between germline ends came to 16 bases. The CDR3 DNA reads TGCGCCAGCAGCCTAATCGCCGGGTCTAATGGAAACACCATATATTTT. It encodes CASSLIAGSNGNTIYF.

CDR3: CASSERGGRDEQYF. CDR3 sequence (DNA): TGTGCCAGCAGCGAGCGGGGGGGCCGAGACGAGCAGTACTTC. V gene TRBV9 combines with J gene TRBJ2-7, with 10 positions matching TRBD2. There are 14 residues in the CDR3. Trimming at V came to 3 bases and at J to 5 bases, leaving 5 bases not matched to a gene. CDR1 and CDR2 from the germline V gene are SGDLS and YYNGEE.

This clone was recorded a few times. Here the CDR3 reads CASRHNPGQGFDTQYF. The CDR3 DNA follows: TGTGCCAGCAGACATAATCCGGGACAGGGGTTTGATACGCAGTATTTT. The rearrangement uses TRBV28 and TRBJ2-3; 10 bases agree with TRBD1. V shed 6 bases and J 6 bases; nucleotides not matched to a gene: 12. This CDR3 has 16 amino acids. CDR1 is MDHEN and CDR2 is SYDVKM in the germline V gene.

The rearrangement uses TRBV5-6 and TRBJ2-2, with unresolved D. CDR1 and CDR2 (germline): SGHDT, YYEEEE. V lost 0 bases and J 7 bases, leaving 7 bases between the germline ends. This CDR3 has 13 residues. The chain's CDR3 is CASSLGAGGELFF. As DNA, the CDR3 is TGTGCCAGCAGCTTGGGGGCCGGCGGGGAGCTGTTTTTT.

This chain's CDR3 is CASSQTNRAPETQYF. CDR3 nucleotide sequence: TGCGCCAGCAGCCAAACTAACAGGGCCCCAGAGACCCAGTACTTC. The rearrangement joins TRBV4-1 to TRBJ2-5; maybe TRBD1 (6 bases). Per germline, CDR1 MGHRA and CDR2 YSYEKL. CDR3 size: 15 residues. V shed 2 bases and J shed 4 bases, with 14 bases lying between them.

This chain connects TRBV28 to TRBJ1-1; D perhaps matches TRBD1 (6 bases). V lost 7 bases to trimming and J lost 0 bases, with 21 bases between them. The CDR3 runs to 17 residues. Per the germline V gene, CDR1 is MDHEN and CDR2 is SYDVKM. Here the CDR3 reads CASILGTGLILNTEAFF. In nucleotides, the CDR3 is TGTGCCAGCATCCTGGGAACAGGGCTAATCCTGAACACTGAAGCTTTCTTT.

The J gene is TRBJ1-3, the V gene TRBV9, with TRBD1 matching 7 bases. With V trimmed by 4 bases and J by 3 bases, 10 bases remained unmatched. CDR1 and CDR2 from the germline V gene are SGDLS and YYNGEE. The CDR3 spans 16 residues. As DNA, the CDR3 is TGTGCCAGCAGCCGAACGACAGGGTCAGGTGGAAACACCATATATTTT. It translates to CASSRTTGSGGNTIYF.

This chain uses TRBV6-1 with TRBJ2-7, with 8 bases aligning to TRBD1. Germline values: CDR1 MNHNS, CDR2 SASEGT. This CDR3 spans 15 amino acids. The trim removed 7 bases at V and 3 bases at J, leaving 11 bases unmatched. The DNA of the CDR3 is TGTGCCAGCAAAATTCTCGAGACAGGGGTCTACGAGCAGTACTTC. Amino acid sequence: CASKILETGVYEQYF.

This chain connects TRBV5-4 to TRBJ2-3; 10 bases match TRBD1. With V trimmed by 5 bases and J by 3 bases, 9 bases remained unmatched. The length of the CDR3 is 16 residues. Germline V CDR1 and CDR2: SGHNT, YYREEE (reference sequence). CDR3: CASRWAGTGATDTQYF. CDR3 DNA: TGTGCCAGCAGGTGGGCCGGGACAGGGGCGACAGATACGCAGTATTTT.

This clone has just a few counts. The DNA for the CDR3 is TGTGCCACCAGCAGGGGACAGTATAATCAGCCCCAGCATTTT. This translates into CATSRGQYNQPQHF. The chain links TRBV15 to TRBJ1-5, with 7 bases that match TRBD1. Germline loops: CDR1 LNHNV, CDR2 YYDKDF (reference sequence). V was pared by 3 bases and J by 4 bases, with 3 bases of the junction left unmatched. The CDR3 runs to 14 residues.

The chain employs TRBV2 and TRBJ1-1, with 8 bases lining up with TRBD1. V lost 4 bases and J lost 4; bases outside the gene matches: 8. The CDR3 has 15 residues. CDR1 and CDR2 from the germline V gene are SNHLY and FYNNEI. The CDR3 DNA reads as TGTGCCAGCAGTGGCAGGGGGCGCGGGGGCACTGAAGCTTTCTTT. It is translated as CASSGRGRGGTEAFF.

This clone was observed a few times. J is TRBJ1-1 and V is TRBV6-1; D gene uncertain. CDR3 length equals 13 residues. V was trimmed by 2 bases and J by 5 bases, leaving 9 bases between them. In germline, CDR1 is MNHNS, CDR2 SASEGT. The CDR3 bases are TGTGCCAGCAGTGAATATGAGAGGACTGAAGCTTTCTTT. Amino acid sequence: CASSEYERTEAFF.

In its sample, this clone was seen a few times. The V gene is TRBV6-5, the J gene TRBJ1-1, with D perhaps TRBD1 (6 bases). Germline-derived CDR1 and CDR2 are MNHEY and SVGAGI. V lost 5 bases and J 2 bases, leaving 9 bases between the germline ends. This CDR3 contains 13 residues. CDR3 in DNA: TGTGCCAGCAGTCTACAGGGAAACACTGAAGCTTTCTTT. The encoded protein is CASSLQGNTEAFF.

This clone showed up just a few times. The genes are TRBV6-1 and TRBJ1-4, with 8 bases that match TRBD1. The V segment lost 2 bases and the J segment 3 bases; nucleotides outside the gene matches: 2. Germline lookup yields CDR1 MNHNS and CDR2 SASEGT. This CDR3 spans 15 amino acids. CDR3 sequence: CASSEPTGANEKLFF. CDR3 in DNA: TGTGCCAGCAGTGAACCGACAGGGGCTAATGAAAAACTGTTTTTT.

The genes are TRBV27 and TRBJ1-4; D might be TRBD1 (6 bases). This CDR3 has 15 residues. In germline, CDR1 is MNHEY, CDR2 SMNVEV (reference sequence). V lost 6 bases, J lost 8 bases, and 19 bases lay in between. The chain's CDR3 is CASSPRGGLGEKLFF. As DNA, the CDR3 is TGTGCCAGCAGCCCAAGGGGGGGGCTTGGAGAAAAACTGTTTTTT.